Following are 10 T cell receptor beta chains from one sample sequenced in a study of blood T cell repertoires in COVID-19. Some clones are missing from TCRdb's copy, which holds only in-frame ones; the method was immunoSEQ multiplex PCR. Of under 200,000 clones detected, 70% to 90% appear once; the ten largest clones hold 0.95%. The material sequenced was peripheral blood. The receptors come from a man between 60 and 70 years old with COVID-19, enrolled during active disease.

The V and J genes are TRBV5-1 and TRBJ2-1; 7 nucleotides line up with TRBD1. This CDR3 is built from 15 residues. V shed 0 bases and J 2 bases; nucleotides not matched to a gene: 2. Germline V CDR1 and CDR2: SGHRS, YFSETQ. The CDR3 bases are TGCGCCAGCAGCTTGGCGCAGGGGGCCTACAATGAGCAGTTCTTC. Its protein product is CASSLAQGAYNEQFF.

The chain employs TRBV19 and TRBJ2-5, with a weak D call TRBD1 (6 bases). CDR1 is LNHDA, CDR2 SQIVND, per germline (reference sequence). CDR3 size: 13 residues. V was shortened by 5 bases and J by 5 bases, with 12 bases between the two germline ends. The CDR3 coding sequence is TGTGCCAGTAGTCTGGGGGCGAGGGAGACCCAGTACTTC. Its translation: CASSLGARETQYF.

The gene calls are TRBV15 and TRBJ1-5; D gene uncertain. Germline V gene lookup returns CDR1 LNHNV and CDR2 YYDKDF (reference sequence). V was pared by 1 base and J by 2 bases, with 9 bases between. This CDR3 spans 15 amino acids. Here the CDR3 DNA reads TGTGCCACCAGCAGAGTTCTAGGAGGCAATCAGCCCCAGCATTTT. This sequence encodes CATSRVLGGNQPQHF.

This clone came up a few times. The chain carries TRBV6-2 or TRBV6-3 and TRBJ2-7, with 9 bases aligning to TRBD2. CDR3 size: 14 residues. Looked up from germline, CDR1 is MNHEY and CDR2 is SVGEGT. V was pared by 2 bases and J by 2 bases, with 1 base of the junction left unmatched. This chain's CDR3 is CASSYLAGPYEQYF. Written as DNA, the CDR3 is TGTGCCAGCAGTTACCTAGCGGGGCCCTACGAGCAGTACTTC.

CDR3 in amino acids: CASSRGRVDGYTF. The CDR3 coding sequence is TGTGCCAGCAGCAGGGGGAGAGTGGATGGCTACACCTTC. The rearrangement links TRBV6-6 to TRBJ1-2, with TRBD1 matching 7 bases. Germline lookup yields CDR1 MNHNY and CDR2 SVGAGI (reference sequence). The ends lost 6 bases at V and 6 bases at J; junction bases unmatched: 7. This CDR3 is built from 13 residues.

The CDR3, as DNA: TGTGCCAGCAGCTCCGGACTAGTAAAAGAGACCCAGTACTTC. Protein: CASSSGLVKETQYF. The V gene is TRBV5-8, the J gene TRBJ2-5; 7 nucleotides match TRBD2. V gave up 3 bases and J gave up 3 bases; unmatched junction bases: 5. This CDR3 region has 14 residues. Per germline, CDR1 SGHTS and CDR2 YDEGEE. The full variable domain, with the rest looked up from reference TRBV5-8 and TRBJ2-5, is EAGVTQSPTHLIKTRGQQATLRCSPISGHTSVYWYQQALGLGLQFLLWYDEGEERNRGNFPPRFSGRQFPNYSSELNVNALELEDSALYLCASSSGLVKETQYFGPGTRLLVL.

This chain links TRBV19 with TRBJ1-5; possibly TRBD1 for D (5 bases). The germline V gene has CDR1 LNHDA and CDR2 SQIVND (reference sequence). V was cut by 5 bases and J by 1 base, with 15 bases left in between. This CDR3 is 16 amino acids long. For the CDR3, the DNA is TGTGCCAGTAGTCCGTGGGAGGGGAGCAGCAATCAGCCCCAGCATTTT. Translated, it gives CASSPWEGSSNQPQHF.

V gene TRBV18 combines with J gene TRBJ2-7; a weak D match, TRBD1 (6 bases). The length of the CDR3 is 15 residues. The ends were cut back, 0 bases at V and 4 bases at J, with 13 bases in the middle. The V gene's germline CDR1 is KGHSH and CDR2 LQKENI. The CDR3 reads CASSPPAAGAYEQYF. The CDR3 DNA is TGTGCCAGCTCACCACCAGCGGCAGGGGCGTACGAGCAGTACTTC.

The chain carries TRBV6-4 and TRBJ1-2, with a tentative D call TRBD1 (6 bases). The germline V gene has CDR1 MRHNA and CDR2 SNTAGT. This CDR3 has 13 residues. The ends were cut back, 3 bases at V and 5 bases at J, with 10 bases in the middle. The CDR3, as DNA: TGTGCCAGCAGTGAAGAACAGGGTTATGGCTACACCTTC. Its protein product is CASSEEQGYGYTF.

The chain joins TRBV30 to TRBJ1-5; possibly TRBD1 for D (5 bases). Trimming pared 5 bases from V and 5 bases from J, leaving 13 bases between. The CDR3 covers 13 residues. Germline CDR1 reads GTSNPN; CDR2 reads SVGIG (reference sequence). In DNA form, the CDR3 reads TGTGCCTGGGGACAAACGTCGGATCAGCCCCAGCATTTT. Its translation: CAWGQTSDQPQHF.